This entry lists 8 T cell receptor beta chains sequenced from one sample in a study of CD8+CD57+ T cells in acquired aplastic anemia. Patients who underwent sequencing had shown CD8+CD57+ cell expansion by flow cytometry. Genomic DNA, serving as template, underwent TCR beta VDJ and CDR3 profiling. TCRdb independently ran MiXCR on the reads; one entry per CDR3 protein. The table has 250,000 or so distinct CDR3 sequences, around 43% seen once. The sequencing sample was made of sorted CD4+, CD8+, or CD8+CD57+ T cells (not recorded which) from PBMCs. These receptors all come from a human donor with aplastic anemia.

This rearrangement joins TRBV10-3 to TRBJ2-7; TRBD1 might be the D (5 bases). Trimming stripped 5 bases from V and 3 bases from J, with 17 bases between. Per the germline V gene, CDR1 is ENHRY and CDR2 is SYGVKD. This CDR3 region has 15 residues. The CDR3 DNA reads TGTGCCATCAGTTGGGGCACCCACTCCGGCTACGAGCAGTACTTC. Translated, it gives CAISWGTHSGYEQYF.

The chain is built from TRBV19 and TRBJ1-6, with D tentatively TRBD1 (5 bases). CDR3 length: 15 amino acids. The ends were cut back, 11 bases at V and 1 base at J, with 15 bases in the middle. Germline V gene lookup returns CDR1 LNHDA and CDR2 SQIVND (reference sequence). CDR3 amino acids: CASGGGGSYNSPLHF. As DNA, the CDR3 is TGTGCCTCCGGCGGGGGAGGATCCTATAATTCACCCCTCCACTTT.

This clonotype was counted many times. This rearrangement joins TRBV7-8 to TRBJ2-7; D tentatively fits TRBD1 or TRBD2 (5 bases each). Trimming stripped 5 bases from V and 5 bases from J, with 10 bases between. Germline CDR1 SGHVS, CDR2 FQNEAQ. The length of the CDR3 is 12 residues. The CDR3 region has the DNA TGTGCCAGCAGCCCCGGGGCCCACGAGCAGTACTTC. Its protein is CASSPGAHEQYF.

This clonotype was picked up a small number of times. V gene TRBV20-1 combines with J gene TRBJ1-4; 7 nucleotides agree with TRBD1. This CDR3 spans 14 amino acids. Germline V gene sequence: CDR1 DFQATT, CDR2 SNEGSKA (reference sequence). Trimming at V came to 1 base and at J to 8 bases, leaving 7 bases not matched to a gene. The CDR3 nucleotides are TGCAGTGCTAGAGCGGGGACAGTCGGGGAAAAACTGTTTTTT. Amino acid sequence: CSARAGTVGEKLFF.

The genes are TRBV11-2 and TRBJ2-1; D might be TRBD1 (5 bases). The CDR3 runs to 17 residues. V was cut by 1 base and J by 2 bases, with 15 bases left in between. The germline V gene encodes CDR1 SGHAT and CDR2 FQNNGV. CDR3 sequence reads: CASSLAQGKLPYNEQFF. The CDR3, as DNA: TGTGCCAGCAGCTTAGCTCAGGGTAAACTCCCCTACAATGAGCAGTTCTTC.

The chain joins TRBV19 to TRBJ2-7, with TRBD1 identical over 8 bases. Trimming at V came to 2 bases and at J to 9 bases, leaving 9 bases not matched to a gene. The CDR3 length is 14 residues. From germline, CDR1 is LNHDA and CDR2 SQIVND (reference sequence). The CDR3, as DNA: TGTGCCAGTAGTATAAGAGGGCCAGGGGGCGTGCAGTACTTC. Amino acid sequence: CASSIRGPGGVQYF. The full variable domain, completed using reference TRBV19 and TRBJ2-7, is DGGITQSPKYLFRKEGQNVTLSCEQNLNHDAMYWYRQDPGQGLRLIYYSQIVNDFQKGDIAEGYSVSREKKESFPLTVTSAQKNPTAFYLCASSIRGPGGVQYFGPGTRLTVT.

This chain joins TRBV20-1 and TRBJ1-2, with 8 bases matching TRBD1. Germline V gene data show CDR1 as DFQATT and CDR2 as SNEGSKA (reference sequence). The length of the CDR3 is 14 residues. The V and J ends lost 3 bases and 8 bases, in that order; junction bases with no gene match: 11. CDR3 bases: TGCAGTGCTAGGACAGGGGTTGAGTCGAGAGGCTACACCTTC. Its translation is CSARTGVESRGYTF.

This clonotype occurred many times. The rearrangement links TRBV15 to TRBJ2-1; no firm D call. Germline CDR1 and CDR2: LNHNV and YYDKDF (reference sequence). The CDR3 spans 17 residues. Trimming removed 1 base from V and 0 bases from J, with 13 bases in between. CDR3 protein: CATSRVRRSSSYNEQFF. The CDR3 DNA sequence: TGTGCCACCAGCAGAGTTCGTCGGTCTAGCTCCTACAATGAGCAGTTCTTC.